This TCR beta chain stems from a study of CD8 T cells in ankylosing spondylitis. TCRdb recomputed calls from the 5' RACE reads with MiXCR, one row per CDR3 protein. The sample includes 250,000 to 350,000 distinct CDR3 sequences, roughly 20% seen only once; the top ten take 3.5%. The study's findings and limits: Significant enrichment of disease-linked clones was reportedly seen in matched ankylosing spondylitis synovial fluid.

This clonotype was picked up a small number of times. Its antigen is not known. Deletions cut 5 bases from V and 7 bases from J, with 8 bases between. Germline V gene lookup returns CDR1 SNHLY and CDR2 FYNNEI. This CDR3 is 11 amino acids long. Sequencing was carried out using blood, either unsorted or a sorted T cell fraction (not recorded which). The rearrangement joins TRBV2 to TRBJ1-1; D not resolved. The receptor comes from a female donor with ankylosing spondylitis or in good health (not recorded which). As DNA, the CDR3 is TGTGCCAGCAGTTCGGAGATTGAAGCTTTCTTT. Protein product: CASSSEIEAFF.